These 22 T cell receptor beta chains came from one sample sequenced in a study of T cells in Graves' hyperthyroidism and ophthalmopathy. Amplified TCR beta CDR3 regions came from RNA transcripts. The HTBI primer set was used in a first-round RT-PCR of the TCR CDR3. One entry per CDR3 protein results from TCRdb running MiXCR on the multiplex PCR reads. The sample includes some 300,000 distinct CDR3 sequences, roughly a fifth of them seen just once. Material for sequencing was blood. All receptors come from a man in his fifties or sixties with Graves' ophthalmopathy.

This chain links TRBV28 with TRBJ1-4, with TRBD1 identical over 8 bases. The CDR3 runs to 16 residues. Per the germline V gene, CDR1 is MDHEN and CDR2 is SYDVKM. V trimming: 1 base; J trimming: 3 bases; junction bases outside the gene matches: 4. This chain's CDR3 is CASSLSRGLANEKLFF. For the CDR3, the DNA is TGTGCCAGCAGTTTATCCAGGGGGCTTGCTAATGAAAAACTGTTTTTT.

At least ten counts were recorded for this clonotype. J is TRBJ2-5 and V is TRBV7-2; 11 bases are a match to TRBD1. Germline CDR1 and CDR2: SGHTA and FQGNSA. This CDR3 has 15 amino acids. V shed 5 bases and J 5 bases; nucleotides not matched to a gene: 7. Here the CDR3 reads CASSNGWTGGETQYF. CDR3 DNA sequence: TGTGCCAGCAGCAATGGCTGGACAGGGGGCGAGACCCAGTACTTC.

This clonotype was seen a handful of times. The V call is TRBV20-1, the J call TRBJ2-7; maybe TRBD2 (5 bases). Trimming stripped 6 bases from V and 0 bases from J, with 15 bases between. The CDR3 has 14 residues. In germline, CDR1 is DFQATT, CDR2 SNEGSKA (reference sequence). The CDR3 DNA is TGCAGTGCGACGGGCGGGCCGAACTCCTACGAGCAGTACTTC. Protein: CSATGGPNSYEQYF.

The chain has TRBV12-3 or TRBV12-4 and TRBJ1-4, with D perhaps matching TRBD1 (5 bases). V was pared by 5 bases and J by 0 bases, with 10 bases between. The CDR3 spans 15 residues. The CDR3 nucleotides are TGTGCCAGCAGTAGGGACGTTGCAACTAATGAAAAACTGTTTTTT. It yields the protein CASSRDVATNEKLFF.

Note on this clonotype: A junction end diverges from the germline sequence, so it may reflect a read error. V usage is TRBV6-5 and J usage is TRBJ2-2; TRBD2 is a possible D gene (5 bases). Germline CDR1 and CDR2: MNHEY and SVGAGI. The CDR3 loop spans 16 amino acids. CDR3 sequence (DNA): TGTGCCAGCAGTTACGTTGGCAGACCGAACACCGGGGAGCTGCTTTTT. Translating it yields CASSYVGRPNTGELLF.

This chain's CDR3 is CASSLETGWNSPLHF. CDR3 in DNA: TGCGCCAGCAGCTTGGAGACAGGGTGGAATTCACCCCTCCACTTT. V is TRBV5-1 and J is TRBJ1-6; 7 positions match TRBD1. This CDR3 is 15 amino acids long. Germline V CDR1 and CDR2: SGHRS, YFSETQ. J was trimmed by 7 bases and V by 0 bases; bases with no gene match: 4.

This clonotype was counted ten times or more. CDR3 coding DNA: TGTGCCACCGGACTAGCCCCTTCCTACGAGCAGTACTTC. Translating gives CATGLAPSYEQYF. The chain combines TRBV7-9 with TRBJ2-7, with 8 bases that match TRBD2. CDR3 length: 13 residues. The ends lost 10 bases at V and 1 base at J; junction bases unmatched: 6. The germline V gene encodes CDR1 SEHNR and CDR2 FQNEAQ (reference sequence).

The sample holds many counts of this clonotype. This sequence joins TRBV11-2 and TRBJ1-1; possibly TRBD1 for D (6 bases). V dropped 5 bases and J dropped 6 bases, with 16 bases sitting between them. Looked up from germline, CDR1 is SGHAT and CDR2 is FQNNGV. The CDR3 covers 14 residues. The CDR3 loop reads CASSHTRGRPEAFF. The DNA of the CDR3 is TGTGCCAGCAGCCACACCAGGGGCCGCCCTGAAGCTTTCTTT.

This chain uses TRBV7-2 with TRBJ2-1; D gene uncertain. CDR3 length: 15 residues. The germline V gene encodes CDR1 SGHTA and CDR2 FQGNSA. The V and J ends lost 1 base and 2 bases respectively, with 9 bases between them. The CDR3, as DNA: TGTGCCAGCAGCTTAGACGGCCCTGCCTACAATGAGCAGTTCTTC. Its protein is CASSLDGPAYNEQFF.

This clonotype was detected only a few times. The rearrangement joins TRBV30 to TRBJ2-1; the D gene could be TRBD1 or TRBD2 (5 bases each). The V end was cut by 5 bases, the J end by 0 bases, with 11 bases between. Germline assignment: CDR1 GTSNPN and CDR2 SVGIG (reference sequence). This CDR3 comprises 14 residues. CDR3 nucleotides: TGTGCCTGGGGGACGCTAAGCTCCTACAATGAGCAGTTCTTC. Translating it yields CAWGTLSSYNEQFF. The whole variable domain, remainder taken from reference TRBV30 and TRBJ2-1, is SQTIHQWPATLVQPVGSPLSLECTVEGTSNPNLYWYRQAAGRGLQLLFYSVGIGQISSEVPQNLSASRPQDRQFILSSKKLLLSDSGFYLCAWGTLSSYNEQFFGPGTRLTVL.

J is TRBJ1-2 and V is TRBV30; D is possibly TRBD1 (5 bases). The CDR3 extends over 17 amino acids. CDR1 GTSNPN and CDR2 SVGIG come from the germline V gene (reference sequence). Trimming shortened V by 0 bases and J by 7 bases, and 24 bases separated the two germline ends. DNA of the CDR3: TGTGCCTGGAGTGTACCCAGCGTTATGGGGGTTCTCTTTGGCTACACCTTC. It codes for CAWSVPSVMGVLFGYTF.

Concerning this clonotype itself: With a much larger clone just one base away, this may be a read error. The rearrangement joins TRBV28 to TRBJ2-1; no reliable D call. CDR3 length: 17 residues. Per germline, CDR1 MDHEN and CDR2 SYDVKM. The CDR3 bases are TGTGCCAGCAGTCACACGCTACGGACCGTCAGGTACAATGAGAAGTTCTTC. Translation gives CASSHTLRTVRYNEKFF. The complete variable domain, with remaining parts taken from reference TRBV28 and TRBJ2-1, reads DVKVTQSSRYLVKRTGEKVFLECVQDMDHENMFWYRQDPGLGLRLIYFSYDVKMKEKGDIPEGYSVSREKKERFSLILESASTNQTSMYLCASSHTLRTVRYNEKFFGPGTRLTVL.

In this sample, this clonotype turned up many times. The chain links TRBV11-3 to TRBJ2-1; D is perhaps TRBD2 (6 bases). Trimming removed 2 bases at V and 6 bases at J, with 11 bases between. This CDR3 is built from 14 residues. Germline-derived CDR1 and CDR2 are SGHNT and YENEEA. The CDR3 protein is CASSLTTSSNEQFF. In DNA form, the CDR3 reads TGTGCCAGCAGCTTAACGACTAGTAGCAATGAGCAGTTCTTC.

This clonotype was counted at least ten times. The chain uses TRBV11-2 and TRBJ2-5; TRBD2 aligns across 10 bases. Germline trimming cut 5 bases from V and 1 base from J; bases unmatched to any gene: 7. The CDR3 spans 16 residues. From germline, CDR1 is SGHAT and CDR2 FQNNGV. The CDR3 protein is CASSGWTSGTQETQYF. CDR3 DNA sequence: TGTGCCAGCAGCGGCTGGACTAGCGGTACCCAAGAGACCCAGTACTTC. The full variable domain, with the rest looked up from reference TRBV11-2 and TRBJ2-5, is EAGVAQSPRYKIIEKRQSVAFWCNPISGHATLYWYQQILGQGPKLLIQFQNNGVVDDSQLPKDRFSAERLKGVDSTLKIQPAKLEDSAVYLCASSGWTSGTQETQYFGPGTRLLVL.

The chain combines TRBV5-1 with TRBJ2-5; D might be TRBD1 (6 bases). This CDR3 is built from 14 residues. CDR1 SGHRS and CDR2 YFSETQ come from the germline V gene. Trimming stripped 5 bases from V and 6 bases from J, with 17 bases between. DNA of the CDR3: TGCGCCAGCAGAGCGGACAGCGGTGGAAAGACCCAGTACTTC. Its translation is CASRADSGGKTQYF. The full variable domain, with the rest looked up from reference TRBV5-1 and TRBJ2-5, is KAGVTQTPRYLIKTRGQQVTLSCSPISGHRSVSWYQQTPGQGLQFLFEYFSETQRNKGNFPGRFSGRQFSNSRSEMNVSTLELGDSALYLCASRADSGGKTQYFGPGTRLLVL.

The count of this clonotype is one. The chain recombines TRBV6-2 or TRBV6-3 with TRBJ2-4; D call uncertain. The CDR3 spans 15 residues. Germline V gene sequence: CDR1 MNHEY, CDR2 SVGEGT. Trimming left V 0 bases short and J 0 bases short, with 6 bases between. The CDR3 region is CASSYSTLAKNIQYF. For the CDR3, the DNA is TGTGCCAGCAGTTACTCGACCTTAGCCAAAAACATTCAGTACTTC.

The chain uses TRBV6-1 and TRBJ2-4, with unresolved D. V lost 3 bases to trimming and J lost 0 bases, with 18 bases between them. The germline V gene has CDR1 MNHNS and CDR2 SASEGT. This CDR3 contains 18 residues. CDR3 in DNA: TGTGCCAGCAGTGACCACCGGAAGAGTACCCTAGCCAAAAACATTCAGTACTTC. Protein: CASSDHRKSTLAKNIQYF.

This clonotype was detected ten times or more. The V call is TRBV7-2, the J call TRBJ2-5; the D call may be TRBD1 or TRBD2 (5 bases each). This CDR3 has 15 residues. Germline-derived CDR1 and CDR2 are SGHTA and FQGNSA. The V end lost 5 bases, the J end lost 5 bases, and 18 bases lay between the germline ends. CDR3 nucleotides: TGTGCCAGCAGCGCGCAATCGAGGGGCGGGGAGACCCAGTACTTC. Its translation is CASSAQSRGGETQYF.

The chain recombines TRBV25-1 with TRBJ2-5; perhaps TRBD1 as D (6 bases). The CDR3 length is 13 residues. CDR1 and CDR2 (germline): MGHDK, SYGVNS. Trimming shortened V by 8 bases and J by 7 bases, and 17 bases separated the two germline ends. CDR3 sequence (DNA): TGTGCCAGCTCCCGGGCAGGGGCTGTGACCCAGTACTTC. This gives the protein CASSRAGAVTQYF. Full variable domain (remainder filled in from reference TRBV25-1 and TRBJ2-5): EADIYQTPRYLVIGTGKKITLECSQTMGHDKMYWYQQDPGMELHLIHYSYGVNSTEKGDLSSESTVSRIRTEHFPLTLESARPSHTSQYLCASSRAGAVTQYFGPGTRLLVL.

This clonotype has just a few counts. V is TRBV12-3 or TRBV12-4 and J is TRBJ2-2; TRBD2 aligns across 9 bases. The V gene end was trimmed by 3 bases and the J gene end by 2 bases; junction bases not matched to a gene: 7. The CDR3 is made up of 17 amino acids. CDR3 sequence reads: CASSFLAGGYNTGELFF. Written as DNA, the CDR3 is TGTGCCAGCAGTTTTCTGGCGGGAGGGTATAACACCGGGGAGCTGTTTTTT.

This clonotype showed up just a few times. V gene TRBV20-1 combines with J gene TRBJ2-7, with 9 positions matching TRBD2. V shed 5 bases, J shed 7 bases, and the junction held 12 bases outside the gene matches. CDR1 and CDR2 from the germline V gene are DFQATT and SNEGSKA (reference sequence). There are 14 residues in the CDR3. The CDR3 region is CSAPGLAPSQEQYF. CDR3 DNA sequence: TGCAGTGCTCCTGGACTAGCGCCCTCACAGGAGCAGTACTTC.

This clonotype was observed many times. V is TRBV2 and J is TRBJ2-5; no definite D call. Germline V lookup: CDR1 SNHLY, CDR2 FYNNEI. The CDR3 has 13 amino acids. Trimming left V 6 bases short and J 0 bases short, with 8 bases between. This CDR3 reads CASSTRYQETQYF. The CDR3 coding sequence is TGTGCCAGCAGCACGAGGTACCAAGAGACCCAGTACTTC.